These 32 T cell receptor beta chains share one sample of origin, sequenced in a study of blood T cell repertoires in COVID-19. Here immunoSEQ multiplex PCR was the method, and the copy in TCRdb shows in-frame clones only, minus some. The sample yields some 210,000 clones, roughly four fifths seen once. What was sequenced was PBMCs or T cells enriched from blood (not recorded which). The receptors derive from a man in his forties who had recovered from COVID-19.

The chain couples TRBV7-3 to TRBJ1-2; TRBD1 aligns across 8 bases. Trimming at V came to 5 bases and at J to 6 bases, leaving 8 bases not matched to a gene. The CDR3 has 14 amino acids. The germline CDR1 and CDR2 sequences are SGHTA and FQGTGA. CDR3 protein: CASSELQGAHGYTF. CDR3 bases: TGTGCCAGCAGCGAGCTCCAGGGGGCGCATGGCTACACCTTC.

This chain links TRBV10-3 with TRBJ2-1, with 13 bases matching TRBD2. Germline V lookup: CDR1 ENHRY, CDR2 SYGVKD. V gave up 4 bases and J gave up 3 bases; unmatched junction bases: 0. The CDR3 totals 15 residues. Written as DNA, the CDR3 is TGTGCCATCAGTGGACTAGCGGGAGGCTACAATGAGCAGTTCTTC. Amino acid sequence: CAISGLAGGYNEQFF.

This clone was seen a handful of times. The chain employs TRBV5-6 and TRBJ1-1; D might be TRBD1 (6 bases). Trimming removed 4 bases at V and 5 bases at J, with 30 bases between. From germline, CDR1 is SGHDT and CDR2 YYEEEE. This CDR3 has 19 residues. CDR3 nucleotide sequence: TGTGCCAGCAGCCTTGAAGAAGGGGCGTGGGGGCGCTGGAGGACTGAAGCTTTCTTT. Translated, it gives CASSLEEGAWGRWRTEAFF. Together with reference TRBV5-6 and TRBJ1-1, the CDR3 gives the full variable domain: DAGVTQSPTHLIKTRGQQVTLRCSPKSGHDTVSWYQQALGQGPQFIFQYYEEEERQRGNFPDRFSGHQFPNYSSELNVNALLLGDSALYLCASSLEEGAWGRWRTEAFFGQGTRLTVV.

The chain carries TRBV7-2 and TRBJ2-1, with a possible D match to TRBD1 (6 bases). CDR3 length: 14 amino acids. With 5 bases removed from V and 9 bases from J, the gap between germline ends came to 17 bases. The germline V gene has CDR1 SGHTA and CDR2 FQGNSA. The DNA for the CDR3 is TGTGCCAGCAGCCCACGAAGGACAGCCGCTGAGCAGTTCTTC. This encodes CASSPRRTAAEQFF.

This chain uses TRBV18 with TRBJ2-2; D is possibly TRBD1 (6 bases). The V gene's germline CDR1 is KGHSH and CDR2 LQKENI. This CDR3 is built from 15 residues. Trimming took off 8 bases at V and 2 bases at J, with 15 bases between the two ends. CDR3 in DNA: TGTGCCAGCCAAAAGGAAGGGACAAACACCGGGGAGCTGTTTTTT. Translated: CASQKEGTNTGELFF.

The CDR3 nucleotides are TGCGCCAGCAGGCGGAGTGGACAGGGGGCGGGTAGGACTGAAGCTTTCTTT. The encoded protein is CASRRSGQGAGRTEAFF. The chain uses TRBV5-1 and TRBJ1-1, with TRBD1 identical over 11 bases. The CDR3 extends over 17 amino acids. The germline V gene encodes CDR1 SGHRS and CDR2 YFSETQ. The V and J ends lost 5 bases and 5 bases, in that order; junction bases with no gene match: 14.

The genes are TRBV9 and TRBJ1-6, with D hard to call. V dropped 4 bases and J dropped 13 bases, with 15 bases sitting between them. The CDR3 is 13 residues long. The germline V gene encodes CDR1 SGDLS and CDR2 YYNGEE. The CDR3 nucleotides read TGTGCCAGCAGCCGGGTCCCAAATAACCCCCTCCACTTT. It is translated as CASSRVPNNPLHF.

This chain joins TRBV2 and TRBJ1-2; perhaps TRBD1 as D (5 bases). The CDR3 length is 12 residues. V was clipped by 4 bases and J by 8 bases, with 11 bases between them. Germline CDR1 and CDR2: SNHLY and FYNNEI. In DNA, the CDR3 is TGTGCCAGCAGTGTGGGGCAGACCGGCTACACCTTC. It specifies CASSVGQTGYTF.

The V gene is TRBV6-5, the J gene TRBJ1-1; 8 positions agree with TRBD1. The CDR3 extends over 15 amino acids. CDR1 MNHEY and CDR2 SVGAGI come from the germline V gene. The V gene end was trimmed by 6 bases and the J gene end by 4 bases; junction bases not matched to a gene: 10. This chain's CDR3 is CASRHGQGWSTEAFF. In DNA form, the CDR3 reads TGTGCCAGCAGACACGGACAGGGATGGAGCACTGAAGCTTTCTTT.

A remark on this clone: Additional DNA sequences in this sample encode the identical CDR3. The chain is built from TRBV5-5 and TRBJ1-1, with 8 bases matching TRBD1. Trimming removed 4 bases from V and 0 bases from J; junction bases left unmatched: 5. The CDR3 runs to 15 residues. Germline CDR1 reads SGHKS; CDR2 reads YYEKEE (reference sequence). The CDR3 DNA sequence: TGTGCCAGCAGCCTGTCAGGGGGCATGAACACTGAAGCTTTCTTT. Translated: CASSLSGGMNTEAFF.

The CDR3 region has the DNA TGTGCCAGTAATTATGGGGCAGGACAGCAAAGCGATGGCTACACCTTC. As protein: CASNYGAGQQSDGYTF. J is TRBJ1-2 and V is TRBV19, with TRBD1 as a possible D gene (6 bases). Germline assignment: CDR1 LNHDA and CDR2 SQIVND (reference sequence). The V and J ends lost 7 bases and 6 bases respectively, with 24 bases between them. This CDR3 comprises 16 residues. Full variable domain (remainder filled in from reference TRBV19 and TRBJ1-2): DGGITQSPKYLFRKEGQNVTLSCEQNLNHDAMYWYRQDPGQGLRLIYYSQIVNDFQKGDIAEGYSVSREKKESFPLTVTSAQKNPTAFYLCASNYGAGQQSDGYTFGSGTRLTVV.

This chain links TRBV19 with TRBJ2-7; TRBD2 matches 8 bases. The length of the CDR3 is 13 residues. With V trimmed by 4 bases and J by 6 bases, 5 bases remained unmatched. Per germline, CDR1 LNHDA and CDR2 SQIVND (reference sequence). CDR3 residues: CASSTSGSLEQYF. The CDR3 DNA is TGTGCCAGTAGTACTAGCGGGTCCCTCGAGCAGTACTTC.

This rearrangement joins TRBV2 to TRBJ1-2, with D unclear. CDR1 is SNHLY and CDR2 is FYNNEI in the germline V gene. Between the trimmed V and J ends, which lost 4 bases and 1 base, there was a span of 16 bases. This CDR3 has 16 residues. In nucleotides, the CDR3 is TGTGCCAGCAGTGGTCGAGGAGATCTGGATAACTATGGCTACACCTTC. As protein: CASSGRGDLDNYGYTF.

The rearrangement joins TRBV30 to TRBJ1-5, with D possibly TRBD1 on 6 matching bases. Per germline, CDR1 GTSNPN and CDR2 SVGIG (reference sequence). CDR3 length: 18 residues. Trimming left V 0 bases short and J 0 bases short, with 18 bases between. CDR3 amino acids: CAWSVSTDRSLSNQPQHF. CDR3 in DNA: TGTGCCTGGAGTGTAAGCACCGACAGGTCACTTAGCAATCAGCCCCAGCATTTT.

This chain uses TRBV7-3 with TRBJ2-1; TRBD2 matches at 8 bases. J gave up 4 bases and V 1 base, and 12 bases lay outside the gene matches. The CDR3 runs to 18 residues. In germline, CDR1 is SGHTA, CDR2 FQGTGA. CDR3 nucleotide sequence: TGTGCCAGCAGCTTAAATGCGCCTAGCGGGCACCGATACAATGAGCAGTTCTTC. It codes for CASSLNAPSGHRYNEQFF. Based on the CDR3 plus reference TRBV7-3 and TRBJ2-1, the full variable domain is GAGVSQTPSNKVTEKGKYVELRCDPISGHTALYWYRQSLGQGPEFLIYFQGTGAADDSGLPNDRFFAVRPEGSVSTLKIQRTERGDSAVYLCASSLNAPSGHRYNEQFFGPGTRLTVL.

This chain's CDR3 is CAISARTVAGYTF. The CDR3 nucleotides read TGTGCCATCAGTGCCCGGACAGTGGCTGGCTACACCTTC. V usage is TRBV10-3 and J usage is TRBJ1-2, with D possibly TRBD1 on 6 matching bases. V was clipped by 4 bases and J by 7 bases, with 13 bases between them. The CDR3 has 13 amino acids. Germline CDR1 and CDR2: ENHRY and SYGVKD.

The chain recombines TRBV9 with TRBJ2-7; D may be TRBD1 (8 bases). The length of the CDR3 is 13 residues. V was shortened by 5 bases and J by 7 bases, with 16 bases between the two germline ends. CDR1 and CDR2 (germline): SGDLS, YYNGEE. The DNA of the CDR3 is TGTGCCAGCAGAGCTGGACAGGGAGGGGAGCAGTACTTC. This encodes CASRAGQGGEQYF.

The CDR3 bases are TGTGCCAGCAGCTTAGACCCAGGGGGCGCTGAAGCTTTCTTT. Its translation is CASSLDPGGAEAFF. The chain joins TRBV11-2 to TRBJ1-1; TRBD1 aligns across 8 bases. This CDR3 comprises 14 residues. Germline-derived CDR1 and CDR2 are SGHAT and FQNNGV. V shed 0 bases, J shed 6 bases, and the junction held 3 bases outside the gene matches.

This clone was picked up a small number of times. The chain is built from TRBV7-9 and TRBJ1-5; 10 nucleotides match TRBD1. The CDR3 totals 17 residues. V was pared by 4 bases and J by 8 bases, with 14 bases of the junction left unmatched. Germline CDR1 and CDR2: SEHNR and FQNEAQ (reference sequence). The CDR3 DNA reads as TGTGCCAGCAGCTCGGGGAGGGACAGGGGCATGGTTGAGCCCCAGCATTTT. Its protein product is CASSSGRDRGMVEPQHF. Based on the CDR3 plus reference TRBV7-9 and TRBJ1-5, the full variable domain is DTGVSQNPRHKITKRGQNVTFRCDPISEHNRLYWYRQTLGQGPEFLTYFQNEAQLEKSRLLSDRFSAERPKGSFSTLEIQRTEQGDSAMYLCASSSGRDRGMVEPQHFGDGTRLSIL.

This sequence joins TRBV18 and TRBJ1-5; a weak D match, TRBD1 (6 bases). This CDR3 contains 17 residues. Germline values: CDR1 KGHSH, CDR2 LQKENI. V was pared by 2 bases and J by 5 bases, with 19 bases between. The CDR3 spells CASSPNTNVKGDQPQHF. The CDR3 nucleotides are TGTGCCAGCTCACCAAACACGAACGTCAAGGGGGATCAGCCCCAGCATTTT.

This chain joins TRBV27 and TRBJ2-3; D is undetermined. The germline V and J ends were trimmed by 1 base and 0 bases, with 8 bases remaining between them. Germline V gene sequence: CDR1 MNHEY, CDR2 SMNVEV (reference sequence). The CDR3 contains 15 residues. The CDR3 DNA sequence: TGTGCCAGCAGTTTATATAGCCCTAGCACAGATACGCAGTATTTT. Protein: CASSLYSPSTDTQYF.

The V call is TRBV20-1, the J call TRBJ2-1, with a tentative D call TRBD1 (6 bases). The germline gives CDR1 DFQATT, CDR2 SNEGSKA (reference sequence). The CDR3 contains 11 residues. V was cut by 8 bases and J by 15 bases, with 20 bases left in between. The CDR3 nucleotides are TGCAGTCTGGACAGTTACAATGAGTGGTTCTTC. This translates into CSLDSYNEWFF.

By proportion, this clone is medium-sized. The chain joins TRBV2 to TRBJ2-7; D is possibly TRBD1 (6 bases). The germline gives CDR1 SNHLY, CDR2 FYNNEI. The CDR3 spans 13 residues. V dropped 2 bases and J dropped 7 bases, with 12 bases sitting between them. This CDR3 reads CASSEQGIREQYF. CDR3 nucleotides: TGTGCCAGCAGTGAACAGGGGATCCGAGAGCAGTACTTC.

The chain is built from TRBV4-1 and TRBJ2-5; perhaps TRBD2 as D (6 bases). With 3 bases removed from V and 0 bases from J, the gap between germline ends came to 11 bases. The germline V gene encodes CDR1 MGHRA and CDR2 YSYEKL. The CDR3 loop spans 15 amino acids. CDR3 nucleotide sequence: TGCGCCAGCAGCCACGGATCTAGCGACCAAGAGACCCAGTACTTC. Its translation is CASSHGSSDQETQYF.

V usage is TRBV30 and J usage is TRBJ1-1, with unresolved D. This CDR3 contains 13 residues. The germline gives CDR1 GTSNPN, CDR2 SVGIG (reference sequence). V was shortened by 0 bases and J by 1 base, with 6 bases between the two germline ends. CDR3 sequence (DNA): TGTGCCTGGAGTGTCGGTCCGAACACTGAAGCTTTCTTT. It translates to CAWSVGPNTEAFF.

The CDR3 is CASSIPGRPEQYF. For the CDR3, the DNA is TGTGCCAGCAGCATACCCGGCAGGCCGGAGCAGTACTTC. The chain recombines TRBV7-9 with TRBJ2-7, with no clear D. Germline CDR1 and CDR2: SEHNR and FQNEAQ (reference sequence). Trimming pared 5 bases from V and 7 bases from J, leaving 15 bases between. The CDR3 contains 13 residues.

This chain connects TRBV7-9 to TRBJ1-1; TRBD1 agrees at 8 bases. V shed 6 bases, J shed 4 bases, and the junction held 13 bases outside the gene matches. The CDR3 is 16 residues long. CDR1 and CDR2 from the germline V gene are SEHNR and FQNEAQ (reference sequence). CDR3 loop: CASSSAGGRKGTEAFF. CDR3 in DNA: TGTGCCAGCAGTTCGGCAGGGGGCCGTAAGGGCACTGAAGCTTTCTTT. Supplemented by reference TRBV7-9 and TRBJ1-1, the full variable domain reads DTGVSQNPRHKITKRGQNVTFRCDPISEHNRLYWYRQTLGQGPEFLTYFQNEAQLEKSRLLSDRFSAERPKGSFSTLEIQRTEQGDSAMYLCASSSAGGRKGTEAFFGQGTRLTVV.

About this clone: Other nucleotide sequences in the sample specify the same CDR3. This chain uses TRBV5-1 with TRBJ1-2; D not resolved. Germline assignment: CDR1 SGHRS and CDR2 YFSETQ. The CDR3 sequence is 14 residues long. The V end lost 0 bases, the J end lost 2 bases, and 8 bases lay between the germline ends. The CDR3: CASSLEGRNYGYTF. The CDR3 nucleotides are TGCGCCAGCAGCTTGGAAGGCAGGAACTATGGCTACACCTTC.

The J gene is TRBJ1-3, the V gene TRBV5-1; D remains unclear. Germline values: CDR1 SGHRS, CDR2 YFSETQ. The CDR3 consists of 15 residues. The V gene lost 2 bases and the J gene lost 4 bases, with 13 bases spanning the gap. CDR3 protein: CASSLGEANGNTIYF. The CDR3, as DNA: TGCGCCAGCAGCTTAGGCGAGGCAAACGGAAACACCATATATTTT. Looking up the rest from reference TRBV5-1 and TRBJ1-3 gives the full variable domain: KAGVTQTPRYLIKTRGQQVTLSCSPISGHRSVSWYQQTPGQGLQFLFEYFSETQRNKGNFPGRFSGRQFSNSRSEMNVSTLELGDSALYLCASSLGEANGNTIYFGEGSWLTVV.

The chain recombines TRBV6-5 with TRBJ2-1; 9 positions match TRBD2. Germline V gene lookup returns CDR1 MNHEY and CDR2 SVGAGI. The CDR3 is made up of 13 amino acids. V shed 2 bases, J shed 9 bases, and the junction held 2 bases outside the gene matches. The CDR3 coding sequence is TGTGCCAGCAGTTACGTAGCGGGAGTTGAGCAGTTCTTC. Encoded protein: CASSYVAGVEQFF.

V usage is TRBV5-1 and J usage is TRBJ2-5; 8 bases are shared with TRBD2. The CDR3 extends over 14 amino acids. Germline V gives CDR1 SGHRS, CDR2 YFSETQ. The V segment lost 0 bases and the J segment 5 bases; nucleotides outside the gene matches: 3. The DNA for the CDR3 is TGCGCCAGCAGCTTGGGACTAGCGATGGAGACCCAGTACTTC. Residues: CASSLGLAMETQYF.

The chain uses TRBV11-2 and TRBJ2-1; 14 bases line up with TRBD2. CDR3 length equals 17 residues. The J segment lost 9 bases and the V segment lost 1 base, leaving 8 bases of the junction unmatched. Germline V lookup: CDR1 SGHAT, CDR2 FQNNGV. Written as DNA, the CDR3 is TGTGCCAGCAGCTTAGCGGGACTAGCGGGGGAATATGGTGAGCAGTTCTTC. Protein: CASSLAGLAGEYGEQFF.